This TCR beta chain was obtained from a study of blood T cell repertoires in COVID-19. Study overall: Researchers got acute and convalescent COVID-19 samples from the United States, Italy and Spain. In each case, the material was cDNA or gDNA derived from T cells, B-cell-depleted T cells, or PBMCs.

This CDR3 comprises 15 residues. Germline V gives CDR1 MGHRA, CDR2 YSYEKL. Unmatched junction bases numbered 8, after V lost 1 base and J lost 8 bases. The authors' processing: Cell counts per sample came from amplifying reference gene primers. Profiled with immunoSEQ multiplex PCR; TCRdb holds only in-frame clones, not every one. The DNA gave D and trimming, while V, J and clone size come from that table. Of more than 140,000 clones listed, about 91% were seen once; the top ten hold approximately 1.4%. The TCR sequence derives from a woman aged 60-75 years with acute or convalescent COVID-19. The sequencing input was peripheral blood. The chain is built from TRBV4-1 and TRBJ2-4; 7 bases map to TRBD1. This chain's CDR3 is CASSQGGTAKDIQYF. The CDR3 DNA sequence: TGCGCCAGCAGCCAAGGAGGGACAGCCAAGGACATTCAGTACTTC.